The 12 T cell receptor beta chains presented below share a single source sample, sequenced in a study of cytomegalovirus exposure and HLA in healthy donors. PCR amplification relied on 60 Vbeta primers (plus 13 Jbeta primers). Clones were sequenced by immunoSEQ multiplex PCR, and TCRdb holds only the in-frame ones, with some missing. This table holds some 180,000 clones, more than 70% found once. Sample: PBMCs. Receptor source: a man aged 35 to 55 in good health and CMV-seropositive.

The chain is built from TRBV28 and TRBJ2-7; 7 bases map to TRBD1. The CDR3 contains 13 residues. CDR1 and CDR2 from the germline V gene are MDHEN and SYDVKM. Trimming took 4 bases from V and 7 from J; bases not matched to a gene: 7. The CDR3 region is CASSWDSSQEQYF. CDR3 coding DNA: TGTGCCAGCAGTTGGGACAGCTCTCAAGAGCAGTACTTC.

The J gene is TRBJ2-7, the V gene TRBV11-2; a weak D match, TRBD2 (6 bases). The germline CDR1 and CDR2 sequences are SGHAT and FQNNGV. V was trimmed by 3 bases and J by 6 bases, leaving 12 bases between them. The CDR3 spans 13 residues. CDR3 nucleotide sequence: TGTGCCAGCAGCTTCACTAGCCAGTCCGAGCAGTACTTC. This codes for CASSFTSQSEQYF.

CDR3 sequence: CASSPGQGGTFF. CDR3 bases: TGTGCCAGCAGTCCCGGACAGGGGGGGACTTTCTTT. The V gene is TRBV28, the J gene TRBJ1-1, with 10 positions matching TRBD1. With 5 bases clipped from V and 12 bases from J, the junction kept 6 bases outside the gene matches. The CDR3 has 12 amino acids. The germline CDR1 and CDR2 sequences are MDHEN and SYDVKM.

On this clone itself: The sample has other DNA sequences that encode this CDR3 too. The V gene is TRBV10-3, the J gene TRBJ2-7; 7 nucleotides match TRBD2. Germline V CDR1 and CDR2: ENHRY, SYGVKD. V shed 6 bases, J shed 2 bases, and the junction held 19 bases outside the gene matches. This CDR3 is 18 amino acids long. The CDR3 nucleotides read TGTGCCATCAGAATACTAACACCCGGGACTACCTCAACCTACGAGCAGTACTTC. It encodes CAIRILTPGTTSTYEQYF.

This chain joins TRBV6-1 and TRBJ2-7, with D possibly being TRBD2 (6 bases). Between the trimmed V and J ends, which lost 6 bases and 5 bases, there was a span of 14 bases. Germline CDR1 MNHNS, CDR2 SASEGT. This CDR3 spans 13 amino acids. CDR3 in amino acids: CASRGDSSHEQYF. As DNA, the CDR3 is TGTGCCAGCAGGGGGGACTCCAGCCACGAGCAGTACTTC.

The chain employs TRBV27 and TRBJ1-2, with unresolved D. This CDR3 comprises 14 residues. V gave up 2 bases and J gave up 4 bases, with 11 bases separating them. Germline lookup yields CDR1 MNHEY and CDR2 SMNVEV (reference sequence). The CDR3 reads CASSLNDFGYGYTF. The CDR3 DNA reads as TGTGCCAGCAGTTTAAACGACTTCGGCTATGGCTACACCTTC.

The chain employs TRBV5-4 and TRBJ1-5; weak D call: TRBD1 (5 bases). V lost 0 bases and J 4 bases, leaving 11 bases between the germline ends. There are 15 residues in the CDR3. Germline CDR1 is SGHNT and CDR2 is YYREEE (reference sequence). The CDR3 nucleotides read TGTGCCAGCAGCTTGGGCGGGGCCGGGAATCAGCCCCAGCATTTT. It is translated as CASSLGGAGNQPQHF.

This clone was counted a single time. The rearrangement links TRBV5-4 to TRBJ2-3, with TRBD1 identical over 7 bases. Germline CDR1 and CDR2: SGHNT and YYREEE (reference sequence). CDR3 length: 16 amino acids. V was clipped by 4 bases and J by 2 bases; unmatched bases: 10. CDR3 sequence (DNA): TGTGCCAGCAGCCTGAAACGGGACAGCAACACAGATACGCAGTATTTT. Translation gives CASSLKRDSNTDTQYF.

The V gene is TRBV27, the J gene TRBJ1-5; the D gene is possibly TRBD1 (6 bases). Deletions cut 3 bases from V and 7 bases from J, with 13 bases between. Germline values: CDR1 MNHEY, CDR2 SMNVEV (reference sequence). This CDR3 comprises 14 residues. DNA of the CDR3: TGTGCCAGCAGTTTGGGGGGGCAAGGACAGCCCCAGCATTTT. It codes for CASSLGGQGQPQHF.

The V gene is TRBV6-5, the J gene TRBJ1-3; D possibly corresponds to TRBD1 (6 bases). This CDR3 has 15 residues. V was cut by 0 bases and J by 4 bases, with 10 bases left in between. Germline assignment: CDR1 MNHEY and CDR2 SVGAGI. The CDR3 region is CASSYSRTAGNTIYF. CDR3 bases: TGTGCCAGCAGTTACTCTAGGACAGCGGGAAACACCATATATTTT.

This chain uses TRBV7-2 with TRBJ2-1; 11 positions match TRBD2. This CDR3 contains 16 residues. Trimming cost V 5 bases and J 5 bases; bases outside gene matches: 8. Germline V CDR1 and CDR2: SGHTA, FQGNSA. CDR3 loop: CASSHTRLAGNNEQFF. The CDR3 DNA is TGTGCCAGCAGCCACACCCGACTAGCGGGGAACAATGAGCAGTTCTTC.

The chain uses TRBV2 and TRBJ2-3; TRBD2 agrees at 11 bases. The germline gives CDR1 SNHLY, CDR2 FYNNEI. CDR3 length: 15 amino acids. V dropped 9 bases and J dropped 7; count of bases not matched to a gene: 12. CDR3 in DNA: TGTGCCAGTAGGGATAAGTCTAGCGGGAGGAATACGCAGTATTTT. It translates to CASRDKSSGRNTQYF. The full variable domain, in which reference TRBV2 and TRBJ2-3 provide the parts outside the CDR3, is EPEVTQTPSHQVTQMGQEVILRCVPISNHLYFYWYRQILGQKVEFLVSFYNNEISEKSEIFDDQFSVERPDGSNFTLKIRSTKLEDSAMYFCASRDKSSGRNTQYFGPGTRLTVL.